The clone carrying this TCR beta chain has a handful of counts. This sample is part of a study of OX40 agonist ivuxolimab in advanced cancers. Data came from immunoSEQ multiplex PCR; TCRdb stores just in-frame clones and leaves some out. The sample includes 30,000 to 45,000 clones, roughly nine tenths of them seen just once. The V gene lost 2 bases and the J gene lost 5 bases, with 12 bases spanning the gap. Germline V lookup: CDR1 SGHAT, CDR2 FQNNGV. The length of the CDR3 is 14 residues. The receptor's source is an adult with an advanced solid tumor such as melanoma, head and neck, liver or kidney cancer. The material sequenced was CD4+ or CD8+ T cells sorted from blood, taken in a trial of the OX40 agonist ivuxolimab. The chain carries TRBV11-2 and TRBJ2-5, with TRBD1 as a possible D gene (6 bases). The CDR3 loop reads CASSLNWGQETQYF. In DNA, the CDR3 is TGTGCCAGCAGCTTAAACTGGGGGCAGGAGACCCAGTACTTC.